The next 26 T cell receptor beta chains were all read from a single sample in a study of graft-versus-host responses after intestinal transplantation. Using immunoSEQ multiplex PCR, the repertoire was profiled, and TCRdb retains in-frame clones only, with some absent. This table holds about 22,000 clones, around three quarters found once. From the graft tissue, intraepithelial and lamina propria lymphocytes were released through processing. The source material was ileum tissue, sampled 12 days after intestinal transplant. These receptors came from a human patient who received an intestinal transplant, so some T cells may come from the graft donor.

This clone was seen a few times. Other DNA sequences in the same sample also yield this CDR3. The chain employs TRBV15 and TRBJ2-1; 7 bases agree with TRBD2. Germline V gene sequence: CDR1 LNHNV, CDR2 YYDKDF (reference sequence). V shed 1 base and J 0 bases; nucleotides not matched to a gene: 3. The CDR3 runs 16 residues. The CDR3, as DNA: TGTGCCACCAGCAGAGGAGCGGGAAACTCCTACAATGAGCAGTTCTTC. Amino acid sequence: CATSRGAGNSYNEQFF.

This clone was seen a handful of times. J is TRBJ2-7 and V is TRBV4-3; D possibly corresponds to TRBD2 (6 bases). Trimming pared 0 bases from V and 5 bases from J, leaving 17 bases between. Germline values: CDR1 LGHNA, CDR2 YSLEER. The length of the CDR3 is 16 residues. DNA for the CDR3: TGCGCCAGCAGCCAAGATGGGGACTCCCGAGGAGACGAGCAGTACTTC. Amino acids: CASSQDGDSRGDEQYF.

The count of this clone is one. This sequence joins TRBV19 and TRBJ1-2; unclear D gene. Looked up from germline, CDR1 is LNHDA and CDR2 is SQIVND (reference sequence). The CDR3 loop spans 12 amino acids. V was clipped by 5 bases and J by 4 bases, with 8 bases between them. CDR3 nucleotide sequence: TGTGCCAGTAGTTCCCGGGTCTATGGCTACACCTTC. As protein: CASSSRVYGYTF.

The gene calls are TRBV27 and TRBJ1-5; 8 bases agree with TRBD1. The junction had 5 bases not matched to a gene; V was cut back by 5 bases and J by 5 bases. Germline CDR1 and CDR2: MNHEY and SMNVEV (reference sequence). The CDR3 is 14 amino acids. The CDR3 loop is CASSPRDRYQPQHF. The DNA for the CDR3 is TGTGCCAGCAGTCCCCGGGACAGGTATCAGCCCCAGCATTTT.

The chain links TRBV7-8 to TRBJ2-1; 7 bases line up with TRBD2. Germline CDR1 is SGHVS and CDR2 is FQNEAQ. The CDR3 is made up of 16 amino acids. J lost 4 bases, V lost 4 bases, and 10 bases had no gene match. The CDR3 reads CASSSQPISGYNEQFF. Written as DNA, the CDR3 is TGTGCCAGCAGCTCTCAACCAATTAGCGGGTACAATGAGCAGTTCTTC.

The chain links TRBV19 to TRBJ2-7; 12 nucleotides line up with TRBD1. J was trimmed by 8 bases and V by 5 bases; bases with no gene match: 10. Germline values: CDR1 LNHDA, CDR2 SQIVND (reference sequence). CDR3 length: 15 residues. CDR3 bases: TGTGCCAGTAGTGCGGAGGGGACAGGGGGCTCCCAGCAGTACTTC. Protein: CASSAEGTGGSQQYF.

CDR3 protein: CASSLGASTEAFF. CDR3 in DNA: TGTGCCAGCAGCTTAGGGGCGAGCACTGAAGCTTTCTTT. The chain has TRBV7-9 and TRBJ1-1; no firm D call. The V end was cut by 1 base, the J end by 4 bases, with 7 bases between. This CDR3 spans 13 amino acids. Per the germline V gene, CDR1 is SEHNR and CDR2 is FQNEAQ (reference sequence).

V usage is TRBV14 and J usage is TRBJ2-4, with 8 bases identical to TRBD1. Germline V gene lookup returns CDR1 SGHDN and CDR2 FVKESK. V lost 4 bases and J lost 1; bases outside the gene matches: 6. There are 16 residues in the CDR3. CDR3 region: CASSPPRDRAKNIQYF. DNA for the CDR3: TGTGCCAGCAGCCCACCAAGGGACAGGGCCAAAAACATTCAGTACTTC.

The chain joins TRBV10-3 to TRBJ2-1, with 10 positions matching TRBD2. The germline gives CDR1 ENHRY, CDR2 SYGVKD. After removal of 2 bases from V and 2 bases from J, the junction contained 3 bases not matched to a gene. The CDR3 length is 16 residues. Here the CDR3 reads CAISEASGGAYNEQFF. The CDR3 nucleotides are TGTGCCATCAGTGAGGCGAGCGGGGGGGCCTACAATGAGCAGTTCTTC.

The V and J genes are TRBV7-2 and TRBJ2-5, with TRBD2 as a possible D gene (5 bases). The CDR3 loop spans 16 amino acids. V lost 5 bases to trimming and J lost 5 bases, with 21 bases between them. Germline values: CDR1 SGHTA, CDR2 FQGNSA. DNA of the CDR3: TGTGCCAGCAGCCCCGAGGGAATCAACGGGCCGGAGACCCAGTACTTC. It codes for CASSPEGINGPETQYF.

The CDR3: CASSSGSGFTGELFF. CDR3 DNA sequence: TGTGCCAGCAGCTCCGGTTCAGGGTTCACCGGGGAGCTGTTTTTT. This sequence joins TRBV5-4 and TRBJ2-2, with D possibly TRBD1 on 5 matching bases. The CDR3 length is 15 residues. Trimming stripped 3 bases from V and 4 bases from J, with 13 bases between. Germline CDR1 SGHNT, CDR2 YYREEE (reference sequence).

The V and J genes are TRBV5-4 and TRBJ2-1; 9 bases align to TRBD2. Per the germline V gene, CDR1 is SGHNT and CDR2 is YYREEE (reference sequence). The CDR3 runs 15 residues. J lost 8 bases, V lost 0 bases, and 6 bases had no gene match. The CDR3 loop reads CASSLGSGRFDEQFF. In nucleotides, the CDR3 is TGTGCCAGCAGCTTGGGTAGCGGGAGATTTGATGAGCAGTTCTTC.

The V gene is TRBV5-6, the J gene TRBJ2-1; possibly TRBD2 for D (6 bases). Germline V lookup: CDR1 SGHDT, CDR2 YYEEEE. The CDR3 is made up of 15 amino acids. V was trimmed by 5 bases and J by 7 bases, leaving 19 bases between them. DNA for the CDR3: TGTGCCAGCAGGTGGAGAACCCCCGGGAGAAATGAGCAGTTCTTC. This gives the protein CASRWRTPGRNEQFF. Full variable domain (missing parts from reference TRBV5-6 and TRBJ2-1): DAGVTQSPTHLIKTRGQQVTLRCSPKSGHDTVSWYQQALGQGPQFIFQYYEEEERQRGNFPDRFSGHQFPNYSSELNVNALLLGDSALYLCASRWRTPGRNEQFFGPGTRLTVL.

The chain's CDR3 is CASSQPGQPNSPLHF. CDR3 bases: TGTGCCAGCAGTCAACCGGGACAGCCAAATTCACCCCTCCACTTT. V gene TRBV6-1 combines with J gene TRBJ1-6, with TRBD1 matching 7 bases. J gave up 7 bases and V 5 bases, and 8 bases lay outside the gene matches. In germline, CDR1 is MNHNS, CDR2 SASEGT. The CDR3 totals 15 residues.

This rearrangement joins TRBV7-6 to TRBJ1-4; D remains unclear. The CDR3 sequence is 11 residues long. Looked up from germline, CDR1 is SGHVS and CDR2 is FNYEAQ. The V gene lost 6 bases and the J gene lost 5 bases, with 4 bases spanning the gap. CDR3 amino acids: CASRENEKLFF. The CDR3 DNA reads as TGTGCCAGCAGGGAGAATGAAAAACTGTTTTTT.

The chain combines TRBV5-1 with TRBJ2-7, with 10 bases matching TRBD1. Per the germline V gene, CDR1 is SGHRS and CDR2 is YFSETQ. V trimming: 0 bases; J trimming: 3 bases; junction bases outside the gene matches: 0. This CDR3 comprises 14 residues. The CDR3 bases are TGCGCCAGCAGCTTGGGGACAGGGGGCTACGAGCAGTACTTC. Translated, it gives CASSLGTGGYEQYF.

V is TRBV6-6 and J is TRBJ1-6; perhaps TRBD1 as D (6 bases). Germline CDR1 reads MNHNY; CDR2 reads SVGAGI (reference sequence). The CDR3 is made up of 14 amino acids. Trimming removed 8 bases from V and 7 bases from J, with 15 bases in between. CDR3 residues: CASGPRGINSPLHF. In DNA, the CDR3 is TGTGCCAGCGGCCCAAGGGGGATCAATTCACCCCTCCACTTT.

The chain combines TRBV11-3 with TRBJ2-2; D unresolved. Germline V gene lookup returns CDR1 SGHNT and CDR2 YENEEA. The CDR3 totals 14 residues. Trimming removed 3 bases from V and 6 bases from J, with 11 bases in between. This chain's CDR3 is CASSFGDTAGELFF. CDR3 sequence (DNA): TGTGCCAGCAGCTTTGGAGATACGGCCGGGGAGCTGTTTTTT.

This clone is a singleton in its sample. The chain joins TRBV2 to TRBJ2-1; D possibly corresponds to TRBD1 (6 bases). Germline V gene lookup returns CDR1 SNHLY and CDR2 FYNNEI. Between the trimmed V and J ends, which lost 7 bases and 4 bases, there was a span of 14 bases. This CDR3 contains 14 residues. CDR3 DNA sequence: TGTGCCAGCACCCCCGGGACATATTACAATGAGCAGTTCTTC. Its protein is CASTPGTYYNEQFF. Full variable domain (outside the CDR3, taken from reference TRBV2 and TRBJ2-1): EPEVTQTPSHQVTQMGQEVILRCVPISNHLYFYWYRQILGQKVEFLVSFYNNEISEKSEIFDDQFSVERPDGSNFTLKIRSTKLEDSAMYFCASTPGTYYNEQFFGPGTRLTVL.

J is TRBJ2-3 and V is TRBV18; 7 nucleotides align to TRBD1. Germline CDR1 is KGHSH and CDR2 is LQKENI. V trimming: 3 bases; J trimming: 7 bases; junction bases outside the gene matches: 4. CDR3 length: 13 amino acids. The CDR3 loop is CASSPSGQNTQYF. DNA of the CDR3: TGTGCCAGCTCACCTTCGGGACAGAATACGCAGTATTTT.

This clone has a handful of counts. The gene calls are TRBV20-1 and TRBJ1-2, with D possibly TRBD1 on 6 matching bases. This CDR3 is 11 amino acids long. Trimming shortened V by 3 bases and J by 10 bases, and 12 bases separated the two germline ends. Germline V lookup: CDR1 DFQATT, CDR2 SNEGSKA (reference sequence). In nucleotides, the CDR3 is TGCAGTGCTAGCACCAGGGGTGACTACACCTTC. Translating gives CSASTRGDYTF.

The rearrangement joins TRBV7-2 to TRBJ1-1, with a possible D match to TRBD1 (6 bases). Germline lookup yields CDR1 SGHTA and CDR2 FQGNSA. Trimming took 3 bases from V and 8 from J, leaving 10 bases between them. This CDR3 is 12 amino acids long. This chain's CDR3 is CASSFGDREAFF. CDR3 DNA: TGTGCCAGCAGCTTCGGTGACAGGGAAGCTTTCTTT.

The chain carries TRBV7-2 and TRBJ1-5, with a tentative D call TRBD1 (6 bases). CDR3 length: 13 residues. V was pared by 5 bases and J by 2 bases, with 7 bases between. The germline V gene has CDR1 SGHTA and CDR2 FQGNSA. The CDR3 nucleotides read TGTGCCAGCAGCCGACAGGGCAATCAGCCCCAGCATTTT. Protein product: CASSRQGNQPQHF.

The sample holds a few counts of this clone. The chain carries TRBV5-5 and TRBJ2-7, with D perhaps matching TRBD2 (5 bases). Germline CDR1 SGHKS, CDR2 YYEKEE (reference sequence). The germline V and J ends were trimmed by 0 bases and 9 bases, with 7 bases remaining between them. The CDR3 is made up of 11 amino acids. CDR3 coding DNA: TGTGCCAGCAGCTTGGAACGGGGGCAGTACTTC. Its translation: CASSLERGQYF.

The J gene is TRBJ2-2, the V gene TRBV5-1, with D possibly matching TRBD1 (6 bases). The CDR3 has 15 amino acids. Trimming removed 0 bases from V and 6 bases from J, with 12 bases in between. Germline V gene data show CDR1 as SGHRS and CDR2 as YFSETQ. The CDR3 DNA reads as TGCGCCAGCAGCTTGGAGCAGGGGTGGGCCGGGGAGCTGTTTTTT. Protein sequence: CASSLEQGWAGELFF. Full variable domain (rest looked up from reference TRBV5-1 and TRBJ2-2): KAGVTQTPRYLIKTRGQQVTLSCSPISGHRSVSWYQQTPGQGLQFLFEYFSETQRNKGNFPGRFSGRQFSNSRSEMNVSTLELGDSALYLCASSLEQGWAGELFFGEGSRLTVL.

This sequence joins TRBV29-1 and TRBJ2-7; 11 bases align to TRBD2. CDR1 is SQVTM and CDR2 is ANQGSEA in the germline V gene. This CDR3 region has 16 residues. Germline trimming cut 5 bases from V and 2 bases from J; bases unmatched to any gene: 11. CDR3 DNA sequence: TGCAGCGTTACTCTTACGACTAGCGGGGATACCTACGAGCAGTACTTC. Amino acids: CSVTLTTSGDTYEQYF.